This TCR beta chain was documented in a study of molecular identifiers for immune sequencing clone quantification. On the study more broadly: Replicate experiments took RNA from about 20,000 or 100,000 naive CD8 cells, divided it five ways and sequenced four. Study-level results: Clones above 20 RNA copies contained over 97% of effector molecules and under 1% of naive molecules. Highly expanded clone sizes could be underestimated by identical TCR molecules sharing a barcode.

This clonotype was picked up many times. Antigen specificity is unknown. Using its own MiXCR run on the PCR reads, TCRdb lists one record per CDR3 protein. This table has tens of thousands of distinct CDR3 sequences, approximately 25% appearing once. Germline CDR1 MDHEN, CDR2 SYDVKM. The V end was cut by 4 bases, the J end by 4 bases, with 8 bases between. CDR3 length: 13 residues. The sample consisted of naive CD8+ T cells from blood, with Jurkat cell RNA spiked in. Indicated subset: FACS-sorted CD8+CD4-CCR7+CD45RA+ naive T cells. The chain employs TRBV28 and TRBJ2-4, with D possibly TRBD1 on 5 matching bases. This TCR derives from a human donor in good health. Some libraries in this study had Jurkat cell RNA spiked in. The CDR3 sequence: CASSSRQKNIQYF. The CDR3 bases are TGTGCCAGCAGTTCTAGACAGAAAAACATTCAGTACTTC.